The clone carrying this TCR beta chain was picked up a small number of times. Amplification from RNA transcripts yielded the TCR beta CDR3 regions. Following a first-round RT-PCR that used HTBI primers, a second-round multiplex PCR was carried out. TCRdb reprocessed the multiplex PCR reads with MiXCR, giving one entry per CDR3 protein. The sample carries over a million distinct CDR3 sequences, about 36% recorded once. This entry comes from a study of Graves' ophthalmopathy and Graves' hyperthyroidism. Overall study context: Cases classed as stable hyperthyroidism had no ophthalmopathy within 18 months of follow-up.

Aged 18 to 65, hyperthyroidism patients had new diagnoses of under 2 months' duration. CDR3 length equals 14 residues. V was clipped by 5 bases and J by 4 bases; unmatched bases: 6. CDR1 and CDR2 from the germline V gene are SNHLY and FYNNEI. The sequencing sample was made of peripheral blood or thyroid tissue (not recorded which). The source is an adult man with Graves' hyperthyroidism. V usage is TRBV2 and J usage is TRBJ1-2; TRBD1 agrees at 8 bases. The CDR3 loop is CASSLGQVFYGYTF. CDR3 coding DNA: TGTGCCAGCAGTCTGGGACAGGTCTTCTATGGCTACACCTTC.